This TCR beta chain emerged from a study of blood T cell repertoires in COVID-19. Study at large: Italy, Spain and the United States were the sources of the convalescent and acute COVID-19 samples. PBMCs, B-cell-depleted T cells, or T cells provided the cDNA or gDNA that made up the material.

The authors' processing: Reference gene primer amplification gave nucleated cell count estimates. Assay: immunoSEQ multiplex PCR; the TCRdb copy retains only in-frame clones and omits some. V and J calls and clone size are copied from that table; D and trimming were computed from the DNA. There are tens of thousands of clones in the sample; 85% to 90% occur only once, and 5.2% lies in the top ten. Sample: peripheral blood. The TCR originated in a man in his forties or fifties with active COVID-19.

CDR3 DNA sequence: TGCGCCAGCAGCTTGAGATACAGGGAGCAAGAGACCCAGTACTTC. Amino acid sequence: CASSLRYREQETQYF. The chain combines TRBV5-1 with TRBJ2-5, with a possible D match to TRBD1 (6 bases). CDR1 is SGHRS and CDR2 is YFSETQ in the germline V gene. V lost 1 base to trimming and J lost 2 bases, with 12 bases between them. This CDR3 is built from 15 residues.